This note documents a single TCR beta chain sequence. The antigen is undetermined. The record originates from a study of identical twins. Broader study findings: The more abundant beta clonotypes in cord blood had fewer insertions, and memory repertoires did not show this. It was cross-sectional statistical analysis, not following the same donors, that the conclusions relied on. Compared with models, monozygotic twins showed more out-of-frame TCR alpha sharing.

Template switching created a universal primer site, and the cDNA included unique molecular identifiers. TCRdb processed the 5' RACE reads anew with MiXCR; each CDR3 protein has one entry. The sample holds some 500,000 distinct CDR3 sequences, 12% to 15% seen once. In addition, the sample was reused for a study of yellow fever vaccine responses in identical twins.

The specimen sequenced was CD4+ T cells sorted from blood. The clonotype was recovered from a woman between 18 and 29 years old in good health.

CDR3 in amino acids: CASSLGDAGEQYF. CDR3 sequence (DNA): TGTGCCAGCAGCTTGGGGGACGCAGGAGAGCAGTACTTC. The chain employs TRBV5-4 and TRBJ2-7; D tentatively reads TRBD1 or TRBD2 (5 bases each). This CDR3 is built from 13 residues. Trimming took off 0 bases at V and 7 bases at J, with 11 bases between the two ends. Germline CDR1 is SGHNT and CDR2 is YYREEE (reference sequence).